This TCR beta chain was captured in a study of T-cell memory formation after mild COVID-19. This clonotype was counted between two and nine times. Its target is unknown. TCR alpha and TCR beta cDNA libraries carrying sample barcodes and UMIs came from 5'RACE with constant-segment primers. TCRdb used MiXCR to reprocess the 5' RACE reads, holding one entry per CDR3 protein. The data show fewer than 400,000 distinct CDR3 sequences, more than 15% seen once. The study, taken as a whole, reports: Those CD4+ clones that contracted were mainly in CM and EM (CD8+ ones in EMRA). The pre-infection memory compartment contained some responding clones, suggesting cross-reactive memory joined.

Germline CDR1 is MGHRA and CDR2 is YSYEKL. The J segment lost 1 base and the V segment lost 0 bases, leaving 0 bases of the junction unmatched. CDR3 length: 15 residues. Sequenced: PBMCs or a T cell subset sorted from them (not recorded which). This chain joins TRBV4-1 and TRBJ2-4; TRBD1 matches 7 bases. The sequence was obtained from a man between 18 and 29 years old who had mild COVID-19 (a few samples of this study predate the infection). Cell type and time point are not known. CDR3 amino acids: CASSQEDRAKNIQYF. In DNA form, the CDR3 reads TGCGCCAGCAGCCAAGAGGACAGGGCCAAAAACATTCAGTACTTC.